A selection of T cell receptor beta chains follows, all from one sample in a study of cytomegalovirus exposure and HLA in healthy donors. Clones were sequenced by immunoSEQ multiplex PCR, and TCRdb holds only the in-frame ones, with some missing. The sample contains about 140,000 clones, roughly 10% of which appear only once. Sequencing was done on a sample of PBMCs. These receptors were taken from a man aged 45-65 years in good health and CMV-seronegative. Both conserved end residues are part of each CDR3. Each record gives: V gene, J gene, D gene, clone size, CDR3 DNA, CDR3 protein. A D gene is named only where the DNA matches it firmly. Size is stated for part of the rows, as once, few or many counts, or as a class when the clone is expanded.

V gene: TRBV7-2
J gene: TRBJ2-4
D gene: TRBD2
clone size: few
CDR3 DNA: TGTGCCAGCAGCCCTTCCTTTAGCGGGGGTCAGAACATTCAGTACTTC
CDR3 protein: CASSPSFSGGQNIQYF

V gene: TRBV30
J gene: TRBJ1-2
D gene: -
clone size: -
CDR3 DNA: TGTGCCTGGAGTGTGGGCAAAAGGGGACTTTATGGCTACACCTTC
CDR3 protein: CAWSVGKRGLYGYTF

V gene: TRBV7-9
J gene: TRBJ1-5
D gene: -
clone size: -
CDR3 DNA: TGTGCCAGCAGTTCGCAGGGGACCAATCAGCCCCAGCATTTT
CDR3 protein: CASSSQGTNQPQHF

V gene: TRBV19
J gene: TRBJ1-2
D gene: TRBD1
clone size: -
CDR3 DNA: TGTGCCAGTAGTCAGGGGACAGGGGACTATGGCTACACCTTC
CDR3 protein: CASSQGTGDYGYTF

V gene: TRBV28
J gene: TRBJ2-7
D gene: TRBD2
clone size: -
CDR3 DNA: TGTGCCAGCTTGAGGACTAGCGGGTTCTACGAGCAGTACTTC
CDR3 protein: CASLRTSGFYEQYF

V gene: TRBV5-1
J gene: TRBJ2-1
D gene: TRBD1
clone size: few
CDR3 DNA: TGCGCCAGCAGGTTAAACCGGGACAGGGTTTACAATGAGCAGTTCTTC
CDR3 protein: CASRLNRDRVYNEQFF

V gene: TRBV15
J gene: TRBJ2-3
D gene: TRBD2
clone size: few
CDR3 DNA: TGTGCCACCAGCAGAGGCTTAGCGGGAGGGCCCTCGAGCACAGATACGCAGTATTTT
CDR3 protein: CATSRGLAGGPSSTDTQYF

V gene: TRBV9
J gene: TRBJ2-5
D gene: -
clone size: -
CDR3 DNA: TGTGCCAGCAGCCCCACCTACGGTAAAGAGACCCAGTACTTC
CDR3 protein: CASSPTYGKETQYF

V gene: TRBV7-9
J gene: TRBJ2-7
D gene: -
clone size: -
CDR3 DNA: TGTGCCAGCAGCTTAGTTGGTCAGGGAGGTCTCGAGCAGTACTTC
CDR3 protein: CASSLVGQGGLEQYF

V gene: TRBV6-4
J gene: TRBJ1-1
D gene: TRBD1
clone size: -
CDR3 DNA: TGTGCCAGCTCCCGGGACAGGCGGTCTGAAGCTTTCTTT
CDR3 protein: CASSRDRRSEAFF

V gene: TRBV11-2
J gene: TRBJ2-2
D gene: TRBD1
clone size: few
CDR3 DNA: TGTGCCAGCAGCCGCCGATTGACAGGGGACACCGGGGAGCTGTTTTTT
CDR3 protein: CASSRRLTGDTGELFF

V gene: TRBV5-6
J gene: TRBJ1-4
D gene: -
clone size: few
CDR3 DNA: TGTGCCAGCAGCTTGGCCCCGACAGTTAATGAAAAACTGTTTTTT
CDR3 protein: CASSLAPTVNEKLFF

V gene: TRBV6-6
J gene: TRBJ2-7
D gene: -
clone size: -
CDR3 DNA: TGTGCCAGCAGTTACGGTCGGCAGGCCTACGAGCAGTACTTC
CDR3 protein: CASSYGRQAYEQYF

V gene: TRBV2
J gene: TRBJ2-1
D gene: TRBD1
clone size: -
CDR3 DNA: TGTGCCAGCAAGAGGGACGGGGACAGGGGATTTGAGCAGTTCTTC
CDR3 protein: CASKRDGDRGFEQFF

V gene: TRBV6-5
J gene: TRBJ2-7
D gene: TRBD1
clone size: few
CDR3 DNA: TGTGCCAGCAGTACCCCGGGACAGGGGGCCTACGAGCAGTACTTC
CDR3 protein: CASSTPGQGAYEQYF

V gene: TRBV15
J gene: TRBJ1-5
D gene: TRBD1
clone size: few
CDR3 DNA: TGTGCCACCAGCAACGGACAGGTAAATCAGCCCCAGCATTTT
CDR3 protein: CATSNGQVNQPQHF

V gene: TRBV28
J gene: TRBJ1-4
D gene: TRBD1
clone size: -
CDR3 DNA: TGTGCCAGCAGTCGAGGGGGCTCAACTAATGAAAAACTGTTTTTT
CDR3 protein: CASSRGGSTNEKLFF

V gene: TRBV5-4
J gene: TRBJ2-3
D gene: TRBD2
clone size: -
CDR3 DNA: TGTGCCAGCAGCCCTGGGACTAGCGGGAGACGTACAGATACGCAGTATTTT
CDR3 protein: CASSPGTSGRRTDTQYF